This passage covers 23 T cell receptor beta chains from one sample sequenced in a study of T cell responses to AZD1222 COVID-19 vaccine. Measured with immunoSEQ multiplex PCR; TCRdb has only the in-frame clones, and not every one. The sample shows more than 85,000 clones, approximately 91% of them seen only once. The specimen comprised peripheral blood, sampled on day 0 of AZD1222 vaccination. Source of these receptors: an adult in good health.

This chain links TRBV5-1 with TRBJ1-5, with D unclear. The germline CDR1 and CDR2 sequences are SGHRS and YFSETQ. V dropped 4 bases and J dropped 2 bases, with 10 bases sitting between them. This CDR3 comprises 14 residues. The CDR3 nucleotides are TGCGCCAGCAGCGAGGGAGTCGGCAATCAGCCCCAGCATTTT. Residues: CASSEGVGNQPQHF.

The chain carries TRBV6-5 and TRBJ2-7, with 9 bases fitting TRBD1. Looked up from germline, CDR1 is MNHEY and CDR2 is SVGAGI. J was trimmed by 5 bases and V by 6 bases; bases with no gene match: 8. This CDR3 is built from 14 residues. CDR3 bases: TGTGCCAGCAGGCTAGTACAGGGGGCCCACGAGCAGTACTTC. Amino acid sequence: CASRLVQGAHEQYF.

The CDR3 sequence is CASSWGSYNSPLHF. CDR3 coding DNA: TGCGCCAGCAGCTGGGGGTCCTATAATTCACCCCTCCACTTT. This chain links TRBV5-1 with TRBJ1-6, with D tentatively TRBD1 (5 bases). This CDR3 has 14 amino acids. V was shortened by 3 bases and J by 1 base, with 5 bases between the two germline ends. Germline CDR1 reads SGHRS; CDR2 reads YFSETQ. The entire variable domain, with the rest obtained from reference TRBV5-1 and TRBJ1-6, is as follows: KAGVTQTPRYLIKTRGQQVTLSCSPISGHRSVSWYQQTPGQGLQFLFEYFSETQRNKGNFPGRFSGRQFSNSRSEMNVSTLELGDSALYLCASSWGSYNSPLHFGNGTRLTVT.

The CDR3 nucleotides read TGTGCCAGCAGCGCGCTAGCGGGAGTCGCCTACGAGCAGTACGTC. It encodes CASSALAGVAYEQYV. V and J are TRBV6-5 and TRBJ2-7; 10 bases are shared with TRBD2. V lost 6 bases to trimming and J lost 2 bases; unmatched junction nucleotides: 7. The CDR3 runs to 15 residues. Germline loops: CDR1 MNHEY, CDR2 SVGAGI.

This chain links TRBV24-1 with TRBJ1-5; 7 bases agree with TRBD1. CDR1 and CDR2 (germline): KGHDR, SFDVKD. CDR3 length equals 15 residues. The trim removed 3 bases at V and 4 bases at J, leaving 5 bases unmatched. In DNA, the CDR3 is TGTGCCACCAGTGATCCGGCCAGGGGGAATCAGCCCCAGCATTTT. Translation: CATSDPARGNQPQHF.

This clone was observed a single time. This sequence joins TRBV7-2 and TRBJ2-1; TRBD2 might be the D (6 bases). The CDR3 runs to 13 residues. Germline V gene sequence: CDR1 SGHTA, CDR2 FQGNSA. Trimming took off 0 bases at V and 9 bases at J, with 9 bases between the two ends. The CDR3 sequence: CASSLAGGVEQFF. CDR3 nucleotides: TGTGCCAGCAGCTTAGCCGGCGGGGTTGAGCAGTTCTTC.

This chain connects TRBV10-3 to TRBJ1-2; possible D gene TRBD1, 6 bases. There are 13 residues in the CDR3. V was clipped by 3 bases and J by 8 bases, with 13 bases between them. CDR1 and CDR2 (germline): ENHRY, SYGVKD. The CDR3: CAISERGAEGYTF. For the CDR3, the DNA is TGTGCCATCAGTGAAAGGGGGGCTGAGGGCTACACCTTC.

The rearrangement uses TRBV19 and TRBJ1-5; a possible D gene is TRBD1 (6 bases). Per the germline V gene, CDR1 is LNHDA and CDR2 is SQIVND (reference sequence). Trimming removed 3 bases at V and 4 bases at J, with 13 bases between. The CDR3 is 15 residues long. Here the CDR3 reads CASSMGAGRNQPQHF. The CDR3 coding sequence is TGTGCCAGTAGTATGGGGGCAGGGAGGAATCAGCCCCAGCATTTT. Using reference TRBV19 and TRBJ1-5 for the parts outside the CDR3, the full variable domain is DGGITQSPKYLFRKEGQNVTLSCEQNLNHDAMYWYRQDPGQGLRLIYYSQIVNDFQKGDIAEGYSVSREKKESFPLTVTSAQKNPTAFYLCASSMGAGRNQPQHFGDGTRLSIL.

The gene calls are TRBV12-3 or TRBV12-4 and TRBJ2-1; D is undetermined. Trimming left V 3 bases short and J 7 bases short, with 7 bases between. This CDR3 has 12 residues. CDR3 amino acids: CASSFSRNEQFF. In DNA form, the CDR3 reads TGTGCCAGCAGTTTTAGTAGAAATGAGCAGTTCTTC.

As DNA, the CDR3 is TGCGCCAGCAACACCGGCTATGGCTACACCTTC. As protein: CASNTGYGYTF. V usage is TRBV10-2 and J usage is TRBJ1-2; no reliable D call. V shed 7 bases and J shed 4 bases, with 7 bases lying between them. Germline V gives CDR1 WSHSY, CDR2 SAAADI. CDR3 size: 11 residues.

This clone was seen at least ten times. The V call is TRBV19, the J call TRBJ1-2, with 11 bases that match TRBD1. This CDR3 is 15 amino acids long. Losses at the gene ends were 7 bases for V and 4 bases for J; bases not matched to a gene: 8. CDR1 and CDR2 (germline): LNHDA, SQIVND (reference sequence). The CDR3 DNA reads TGTGCCAGTACCCTATCGGGGACAGGGGGCTATGGCTACACCTTC. Residues: CASTLSGTGGYGYTF.

This clone was picked up one time. V usage is TRBV24-1 and J usage is TRBJ2-7, with 13 bases aligning to TRBD2. Unmatched junction bases numbered 3, after V lost 4 bases and J lost 4 bases. The CDR3 spans 15 residues. Germline V CDR1 and CDR2: KGHDR, SFDVKD. The CDR3, as DNA: TGTGCCACCAGTGACCCGACTAGCGGGGGGTACGAGCAGTACTTC. The encoded protein is CATSDPTSGGYEQYF.

The rearrangement links TRBV28 to TRBJ2-7; D might be TRBD1 (6 bases). The V gene's germline CDR1 is MDHEN and CDR2 SYDVKM. CDR3 length: 16 amino acids. Trimming pared 3 bases from V and 2 bases from J, leaving 17 bases between. This CDR3 is CASSLAGAQITYEQYF. DNA for the CDR3: TGTGCCAGCAGTTTGGCAGGGGCCCAAATAACCTACGAGCAGTACTTC.

The CDR3 spells CASSSDRGGTEAFF. For the CDR3, the DNA is TGTGCCAGCAGTTCCGACAGGGGCGGGACTGAAGCTTTCTTT. The chain joins TRBV2 to TRBJ1-1; 8 bases agree with TRBD1. The CDR3 is made up of 14 amino acids. V was clipped by 5 bases and J by 5 bases; unmatched bases: 7. The V gene's germline CDR1 is SNHLY and CDR2 FYNNEI.

This clone was seen just once. This sequence joins TRBV19 and TRBJ1-1; possibly TRBD1 for D (6 bases). Per germline, CDR1 LNHDA and CDR2 SQIVND (reference sequence). Trimming stripped 6 bases from V and 4 bases from J, with 9 bases between. This CDR3 is 12 amino acids long. The DNA of the CDR3 is TGTGCCAGTAGCACAGGGCTCACTGAAGCTTTCTTT. Translation gives CASSTGLTEAFF. The full variable domain, in which reference TRBV19 and TRBJ1-1 provide the parts outside the CDR3, is DGGITQSPKYLFRKEGQNVTLSCEQNLNHDAMYWYRQDPGQGLRLIYYSQIVNDFQKGDIAEGYSVSREKKESFPLTVTSAQKNPTAFYLCASSTGLTEAFFGQGTRLTVV.

CDR3 nucleotides: TGTGCCAGCAGCTATAGCGGGGCTAGCACAGATACGCAGTATTTT. Protein sequence: CASSYSGASTDTQYF. The chain joins TRBV6-2 or TRBV6-3 to TRBJ2-3; 8 bases are a match to TRBD2. CDR1 is MNHEY and CDR2 is SVGEGT in the germline V gene. This CDR3 is built from 15 residues. With 6 bases clipped from V and 0 bases from J, the junction kept 5 bases outside the gene matches.

Only one count was recorded for this clone. The V and J genes are TRBV4-3 and TRBJ1-5; 8 positions match TRBD1. The CDR3 has 16 amino acids. Per germline, CDR1 LGHNA and CDR2 YSLEER. Unmatched junction bases numbered 7, after V lost 0 bases and J lost 6 bases. CDR3: CASSQDMAGGFQPQHF. The CDR3 DNA sequence: TGCGCCAGCAGCCAAGATATGGCAGGGGGCTTTCAGCCCCAGCATTTT.

V gene TRBV7-9 combines with J gene TRBJ1-4, with D perhaps TRBD1 (5 bases). With 1 base removed from V and 5 bases from J, the gap between germline ends came to 8 bases. The CDR3 totals 14 residues. Germline CDR1 and CDR2: SEHNR and FQNEAQ (reference sequence). CDR3 nucleotide sequence: TGTGCCAGCAGCTTAGACAGGAGAAATGAAAAACTGTTTTTT. As protein: CASSLDRRNEKLFF.

The V and J genes are TRBV7-9 and TRBJ2-5, with D tentatively TRBD1 (6 bases). The germline gives CDR1 SEHNR, CDR2 FQNEAQ (reference sequence). The CDR3 consists of 17 residues. Trimming removed 5 bases at V and 1 base at J, with 20 bases between. The DNA of the CDR3 is TGTGCCAGCAGCACTCTCCAGGGGCCCGCCATCCAAGAGACCCAGTACTTC. Translating gives CASSTLQGPAIQETQYF.

V and J are TRBV6-2 or TRBV6-3 and TRBJ1-2; weak D call: TRBD1 (5 bases). Trimming removed 2 bases from V and 7 bases from J, with 14 bases in between. CDR3 length equals 14 residues. Germline CDR1 is MNHEY and CDR2 is SVGEGT. The chain's CDR3 is CASSYRGTQRGYTF. DNA of the CDR3: TGTGCCAGCAGTTACCGCGGGACGCAACGTGGCTACACCTTC.

V usage is TRBV9 and J usage is TRBJ2-5; TRBD1 is a possible D gene (5 bases). V dropped 4 bases and J dropped 7 bases, with 17 bases sitting between them. Per the germline V gene, CDR1 is SGDLS and CDR2 is YYNGEE. This CDR3 region has 14 residues. The CDR3 loop is CASSPSPPGWTQYF. Written as DNA, the CDR3 is TGTGCCAGCAGCCCGTCACCCCCAGGGTGGACCCAGTACTTC.

The chain links TRBV6-5 to TRBJ1-1, with a tentative D call TRBD1 (5 bases). CDR1 and CDR2 from the germline V gene are MNHEY and SVGAGI. CDR3 length equals 13 residues. Trimming left V 2 bases short and J 5 bases short, with 9 bases between. CDR3 loop: CASSYRGGTEAFF. The DNA for the CDR3 is TGTGCCAGCAGTTACAGGGGAGGGACTGAAGCTTTCTTT.

This chain connects TRBV6-1 to TRBJ2-2; unclear D gene. The CDR3 is made up of 13 amino acids. Germline CDR1 and CDR2: MNHNS and SASEGT. The ends were cut back, 2 bases at V and 8 bases at J, with 9 bases in the middle. The CDR3: CASSERYSGELFF. In nucleotides, the CDR3 is TGTGCCAGCAGTGAAAGATATTCTGGGGAGCTGTTTTTT.